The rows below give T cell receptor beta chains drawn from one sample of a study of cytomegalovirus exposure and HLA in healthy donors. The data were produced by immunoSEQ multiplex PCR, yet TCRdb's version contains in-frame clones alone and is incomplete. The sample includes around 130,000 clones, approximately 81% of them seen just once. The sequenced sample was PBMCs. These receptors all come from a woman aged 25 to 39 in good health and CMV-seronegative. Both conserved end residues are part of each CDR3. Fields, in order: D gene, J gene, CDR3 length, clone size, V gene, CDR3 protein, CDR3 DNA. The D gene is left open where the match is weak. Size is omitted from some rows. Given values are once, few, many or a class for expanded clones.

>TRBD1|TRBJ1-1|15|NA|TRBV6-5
CASSLPGQGGTEAFF
TGTGCCAGCAGTTTACCGGGACAGGGAGGCACTGAAGCTTTCTTT
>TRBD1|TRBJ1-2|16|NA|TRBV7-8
CASSLAGQGPDYGYTF
TGTGCCAGCAGCTTAGCAGGACAGGGTCCCGACTATGGCTACACCTTC
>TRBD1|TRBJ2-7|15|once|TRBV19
CASSIEQGASYEQYF
TGTGCCAGTAGTATTGAGCAGGGGGCTTCCTACGAGCAGTACTTC
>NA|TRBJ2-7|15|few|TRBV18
CASSPAAGASGEQYF
TGTGCCAGCTCACCGGCCGCGGGGGCATCGGGAGAGCAGTACTTC
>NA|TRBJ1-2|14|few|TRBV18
CASSPPDRNYGYTF
TGTGCCAGCTCACCCCCAGACAGGAACTATGGCTACACCTTC
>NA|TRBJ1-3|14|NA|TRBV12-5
CASGPKGAGNTIYF
TGTGCTAGTGGACCCAAGGGGGCTGGAAACACCATATATTTT
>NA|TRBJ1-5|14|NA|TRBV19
CATHPGYSNQPQHF
TGTGCCACCCACCCAGGGTATAGCAATCAGCCCCAGCATTTT
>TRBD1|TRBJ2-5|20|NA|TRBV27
CASSSLGTGGELWVWETQYF
TGTGCCAGCAGTTCCCTCGGGACAGGGGGGGAGTTGTGGGTGTGGGAGACCCAGTACTTC
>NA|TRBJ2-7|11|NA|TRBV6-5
CASSSPPRQYF
TGTGCCAGCAGTTCCCCCCCCCGGCAGTACTTC
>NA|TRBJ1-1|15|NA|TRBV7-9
CASSRGDTTNTEAFF
TGTGCCAGCAGCCGTGGGGACACGACCAACACTGAAGCTTTCTTT
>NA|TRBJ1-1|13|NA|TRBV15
CATSRQGRTEAFF
TGTGCCACCAGCAGACAGGGAAGGACTGAAGCTTTCTTT
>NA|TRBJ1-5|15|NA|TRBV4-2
CASSPATALNQPQHF
TGTGCCAGCAGCCCCGCGACAGCCCTCAATCAGCCCCAGCATTTT
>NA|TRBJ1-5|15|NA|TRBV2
CASSEPPGERQPQHF
TGTGCCAGCAGTGAACCCCCGGGGGAGCGTCAGCCCCAGCATTTT
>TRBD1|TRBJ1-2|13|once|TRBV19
CASSQDRGGGYTF
TGTGCCAGTAGTCAGGACAGGGGTGGTGGCTACACCTTC
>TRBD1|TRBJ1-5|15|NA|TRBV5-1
CASSLTGERNQPQHF
TGCGCCAGCAGCTTGACAGGGGAACGCAATCAGCCCCAGCATTTT
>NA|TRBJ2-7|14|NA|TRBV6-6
CASSYWQPGYEQYF
TGTGCCAGCAGTTATTGGCAGCCAGGATACGAGCAGTACTTC
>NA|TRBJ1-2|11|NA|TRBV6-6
CASSYTVGYTF
TGTGCCAGCAGTTACACGGTGGGCTACACCTTC
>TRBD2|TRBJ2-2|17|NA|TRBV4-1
CASSQGPSGGPTGELFF
TGCGCCAGCAGCCAAGGCCCTAGCGGGGGACCCACCGGGGAGCTGTTTTTT
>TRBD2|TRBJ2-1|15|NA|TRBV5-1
CASSRTSGGRNEQFF
TGCGCCAGCAGCCGTACTAGCGGGGGGAGAAATGAGCAGTTCTTC
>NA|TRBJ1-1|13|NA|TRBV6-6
CASSTNQNTEAFF
TGTGCCAGCAGCACTAATCAGAACACTGAAGCTTTCTTT
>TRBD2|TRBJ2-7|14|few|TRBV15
CATSREASSYEQYF
TGTGCCACCAGCCGGGAGGCGTCCTCCTACGAGCAGTACTTC
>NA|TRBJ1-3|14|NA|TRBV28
CASSLSVYGNTIYF
TGTGCCAGCAGTTTATCCGTCTATGGAAACACCATATATTTT
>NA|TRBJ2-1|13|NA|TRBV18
CASSPSRGNEQFF
TGTGCCAGCTCACCATCCAGGGGCAATGAGCAGTTCTTC
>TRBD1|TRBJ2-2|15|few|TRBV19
CASSGTGGSTGELFF
TGTGCCAGTAGTGGGACAGGGGGAAGCACCGGGGAGCTGTTTTTT
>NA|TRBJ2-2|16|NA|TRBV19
CASRTLEGALTGELFF
TGTGCCAGTAGGACTTTGGAGGGGGCGCTTACCGGGGAGCTGTTTTTT
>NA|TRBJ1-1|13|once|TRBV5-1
CASSLSRQTEAFF
TGCGCCAGCAGCTTATCTCGACAGACTGAAGCTTTCTTT
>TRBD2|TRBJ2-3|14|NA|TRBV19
CASSPSGGTDTQYF
TGTGCCAGTAGTCCTAGCGGGGGCACAGATACGCAGTATTTT
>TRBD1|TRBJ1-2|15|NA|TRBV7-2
CASSLEGQGVGGYTF
TGTGCCAGCAGCTTAGAAGGACAGGGGGTCGGTGGCTACACCTTC
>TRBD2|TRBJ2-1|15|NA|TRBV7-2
CASSLVASGVYEQFF
TGTGCCAGCAGCTTAGTAGCTAGCGGGGTCTATGAGCAGTTCTTC
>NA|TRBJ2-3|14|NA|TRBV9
CASSDHTYTDTQYF
TGTGCCAGCAGCGATCATACCTACACAGATACGCAGTATTTT
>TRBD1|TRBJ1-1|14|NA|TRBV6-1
CASSGQGVNTEAFF
TGTGCCAGCAGTGGACAGGGGGTGAACACTGAAGCTTTCTTT
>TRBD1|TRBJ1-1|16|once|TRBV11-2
CASSVNRDRANTEAFF
TGTGCCAGCAGCGTCAACCGGGACAGGGCGAACACTGAAGCTTTCTTT
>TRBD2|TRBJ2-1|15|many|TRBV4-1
CASSQGVSGVNEQFF
TGCGCCAGCAGCCAAGGTGTTAGCGGGGTAAATGAGCAGTTCTTC
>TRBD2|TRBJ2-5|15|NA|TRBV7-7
CASSLVASGRETQYF
TGTGCCAGCAGCTTAGTGGCTAGCGGGAGAGAGACCCAGTACTTC
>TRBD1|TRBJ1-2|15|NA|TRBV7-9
CASSSGKDRGEGYTF
TGTGCCAGCAGCTCCGGAAAGGACAGGGGCGAAGGCTACACCTTC
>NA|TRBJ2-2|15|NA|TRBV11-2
CASSLRQGVTGELFF
TGTGCCAGCAGCTTAAGGCAGGGCGTAACCGGGGAGCTGTTTTTT
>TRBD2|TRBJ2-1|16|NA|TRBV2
CASSVFGLAGIDEQFF
TGTGCCAGCAGTGTTTTCGGGCTAGCGGGGATAGATGAGCAGTTCTTC
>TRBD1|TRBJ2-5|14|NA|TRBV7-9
CASSWGTGQETQYF
TGTGCCAGCAGCTGGGGGACAGGGCAAGAGACCCAGTACTTC
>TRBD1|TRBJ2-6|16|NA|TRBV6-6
CASSTQGASGANVLTF
TGTGCCAGCAGTACACAGGGGGCCAGTGGGGCCAACGTCCTGACTTTC
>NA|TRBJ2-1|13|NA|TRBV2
CASGTEIHNEQFF
TGTGCCAGCGGTACGGAGATTCACAATGAGCAGTTCTTC
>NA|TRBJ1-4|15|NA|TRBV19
CASSIYGERVEKLFF
TGTGCCAGTAGTATATATGGGGAGCGGGTTGAAAAACTGTTTTTT
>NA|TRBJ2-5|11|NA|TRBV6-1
CASSVRETQYF
TGTGCCAGCAGTGTCCGGGAGACCCAGTACTTC
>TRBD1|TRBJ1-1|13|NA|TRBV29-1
CSFWTGANTEAFF
TGCAGCTTCTGGACAGGGGCGAACACTGAAGCTTTCTTT